The subject of this entry is one T cell receptor (beta chain). This sample was taken from a study of cytotoxic CD8 clonotypes in ibrutinib-treated CLL. Some clones are missing from TCRdb's copy, which holds only in-frame ones; the method was immunoSEQ multiplex PCR. The data contain 150,000 to 200,000 clones, about 88% of them singletons. The ends were cut back, 6 bases at V and 7 bases at J, with 18 bases in the middle. The CDR3 covers 15 residues. Per the germline V gene, CDR1 is LNHDA and CDR2 is SQIVND (reference sequence). This rearrangement joins TRBV19 to TRBJ2-2; possibly TRBD2 for D (6 bases). The TCR originated in a human donor with chronic lymphocytic leukemia. The sample consisted of PBMCs, taken at disease progression, from a patient treated with ibrutinib. The CDR3 loop reads CASSVGAGYGGELFF. The CDR3 region has the DNA TGTGCCAGTAGCGTCGGGGCGGGGTATGGCGGGGAGCTGTTTTTT.